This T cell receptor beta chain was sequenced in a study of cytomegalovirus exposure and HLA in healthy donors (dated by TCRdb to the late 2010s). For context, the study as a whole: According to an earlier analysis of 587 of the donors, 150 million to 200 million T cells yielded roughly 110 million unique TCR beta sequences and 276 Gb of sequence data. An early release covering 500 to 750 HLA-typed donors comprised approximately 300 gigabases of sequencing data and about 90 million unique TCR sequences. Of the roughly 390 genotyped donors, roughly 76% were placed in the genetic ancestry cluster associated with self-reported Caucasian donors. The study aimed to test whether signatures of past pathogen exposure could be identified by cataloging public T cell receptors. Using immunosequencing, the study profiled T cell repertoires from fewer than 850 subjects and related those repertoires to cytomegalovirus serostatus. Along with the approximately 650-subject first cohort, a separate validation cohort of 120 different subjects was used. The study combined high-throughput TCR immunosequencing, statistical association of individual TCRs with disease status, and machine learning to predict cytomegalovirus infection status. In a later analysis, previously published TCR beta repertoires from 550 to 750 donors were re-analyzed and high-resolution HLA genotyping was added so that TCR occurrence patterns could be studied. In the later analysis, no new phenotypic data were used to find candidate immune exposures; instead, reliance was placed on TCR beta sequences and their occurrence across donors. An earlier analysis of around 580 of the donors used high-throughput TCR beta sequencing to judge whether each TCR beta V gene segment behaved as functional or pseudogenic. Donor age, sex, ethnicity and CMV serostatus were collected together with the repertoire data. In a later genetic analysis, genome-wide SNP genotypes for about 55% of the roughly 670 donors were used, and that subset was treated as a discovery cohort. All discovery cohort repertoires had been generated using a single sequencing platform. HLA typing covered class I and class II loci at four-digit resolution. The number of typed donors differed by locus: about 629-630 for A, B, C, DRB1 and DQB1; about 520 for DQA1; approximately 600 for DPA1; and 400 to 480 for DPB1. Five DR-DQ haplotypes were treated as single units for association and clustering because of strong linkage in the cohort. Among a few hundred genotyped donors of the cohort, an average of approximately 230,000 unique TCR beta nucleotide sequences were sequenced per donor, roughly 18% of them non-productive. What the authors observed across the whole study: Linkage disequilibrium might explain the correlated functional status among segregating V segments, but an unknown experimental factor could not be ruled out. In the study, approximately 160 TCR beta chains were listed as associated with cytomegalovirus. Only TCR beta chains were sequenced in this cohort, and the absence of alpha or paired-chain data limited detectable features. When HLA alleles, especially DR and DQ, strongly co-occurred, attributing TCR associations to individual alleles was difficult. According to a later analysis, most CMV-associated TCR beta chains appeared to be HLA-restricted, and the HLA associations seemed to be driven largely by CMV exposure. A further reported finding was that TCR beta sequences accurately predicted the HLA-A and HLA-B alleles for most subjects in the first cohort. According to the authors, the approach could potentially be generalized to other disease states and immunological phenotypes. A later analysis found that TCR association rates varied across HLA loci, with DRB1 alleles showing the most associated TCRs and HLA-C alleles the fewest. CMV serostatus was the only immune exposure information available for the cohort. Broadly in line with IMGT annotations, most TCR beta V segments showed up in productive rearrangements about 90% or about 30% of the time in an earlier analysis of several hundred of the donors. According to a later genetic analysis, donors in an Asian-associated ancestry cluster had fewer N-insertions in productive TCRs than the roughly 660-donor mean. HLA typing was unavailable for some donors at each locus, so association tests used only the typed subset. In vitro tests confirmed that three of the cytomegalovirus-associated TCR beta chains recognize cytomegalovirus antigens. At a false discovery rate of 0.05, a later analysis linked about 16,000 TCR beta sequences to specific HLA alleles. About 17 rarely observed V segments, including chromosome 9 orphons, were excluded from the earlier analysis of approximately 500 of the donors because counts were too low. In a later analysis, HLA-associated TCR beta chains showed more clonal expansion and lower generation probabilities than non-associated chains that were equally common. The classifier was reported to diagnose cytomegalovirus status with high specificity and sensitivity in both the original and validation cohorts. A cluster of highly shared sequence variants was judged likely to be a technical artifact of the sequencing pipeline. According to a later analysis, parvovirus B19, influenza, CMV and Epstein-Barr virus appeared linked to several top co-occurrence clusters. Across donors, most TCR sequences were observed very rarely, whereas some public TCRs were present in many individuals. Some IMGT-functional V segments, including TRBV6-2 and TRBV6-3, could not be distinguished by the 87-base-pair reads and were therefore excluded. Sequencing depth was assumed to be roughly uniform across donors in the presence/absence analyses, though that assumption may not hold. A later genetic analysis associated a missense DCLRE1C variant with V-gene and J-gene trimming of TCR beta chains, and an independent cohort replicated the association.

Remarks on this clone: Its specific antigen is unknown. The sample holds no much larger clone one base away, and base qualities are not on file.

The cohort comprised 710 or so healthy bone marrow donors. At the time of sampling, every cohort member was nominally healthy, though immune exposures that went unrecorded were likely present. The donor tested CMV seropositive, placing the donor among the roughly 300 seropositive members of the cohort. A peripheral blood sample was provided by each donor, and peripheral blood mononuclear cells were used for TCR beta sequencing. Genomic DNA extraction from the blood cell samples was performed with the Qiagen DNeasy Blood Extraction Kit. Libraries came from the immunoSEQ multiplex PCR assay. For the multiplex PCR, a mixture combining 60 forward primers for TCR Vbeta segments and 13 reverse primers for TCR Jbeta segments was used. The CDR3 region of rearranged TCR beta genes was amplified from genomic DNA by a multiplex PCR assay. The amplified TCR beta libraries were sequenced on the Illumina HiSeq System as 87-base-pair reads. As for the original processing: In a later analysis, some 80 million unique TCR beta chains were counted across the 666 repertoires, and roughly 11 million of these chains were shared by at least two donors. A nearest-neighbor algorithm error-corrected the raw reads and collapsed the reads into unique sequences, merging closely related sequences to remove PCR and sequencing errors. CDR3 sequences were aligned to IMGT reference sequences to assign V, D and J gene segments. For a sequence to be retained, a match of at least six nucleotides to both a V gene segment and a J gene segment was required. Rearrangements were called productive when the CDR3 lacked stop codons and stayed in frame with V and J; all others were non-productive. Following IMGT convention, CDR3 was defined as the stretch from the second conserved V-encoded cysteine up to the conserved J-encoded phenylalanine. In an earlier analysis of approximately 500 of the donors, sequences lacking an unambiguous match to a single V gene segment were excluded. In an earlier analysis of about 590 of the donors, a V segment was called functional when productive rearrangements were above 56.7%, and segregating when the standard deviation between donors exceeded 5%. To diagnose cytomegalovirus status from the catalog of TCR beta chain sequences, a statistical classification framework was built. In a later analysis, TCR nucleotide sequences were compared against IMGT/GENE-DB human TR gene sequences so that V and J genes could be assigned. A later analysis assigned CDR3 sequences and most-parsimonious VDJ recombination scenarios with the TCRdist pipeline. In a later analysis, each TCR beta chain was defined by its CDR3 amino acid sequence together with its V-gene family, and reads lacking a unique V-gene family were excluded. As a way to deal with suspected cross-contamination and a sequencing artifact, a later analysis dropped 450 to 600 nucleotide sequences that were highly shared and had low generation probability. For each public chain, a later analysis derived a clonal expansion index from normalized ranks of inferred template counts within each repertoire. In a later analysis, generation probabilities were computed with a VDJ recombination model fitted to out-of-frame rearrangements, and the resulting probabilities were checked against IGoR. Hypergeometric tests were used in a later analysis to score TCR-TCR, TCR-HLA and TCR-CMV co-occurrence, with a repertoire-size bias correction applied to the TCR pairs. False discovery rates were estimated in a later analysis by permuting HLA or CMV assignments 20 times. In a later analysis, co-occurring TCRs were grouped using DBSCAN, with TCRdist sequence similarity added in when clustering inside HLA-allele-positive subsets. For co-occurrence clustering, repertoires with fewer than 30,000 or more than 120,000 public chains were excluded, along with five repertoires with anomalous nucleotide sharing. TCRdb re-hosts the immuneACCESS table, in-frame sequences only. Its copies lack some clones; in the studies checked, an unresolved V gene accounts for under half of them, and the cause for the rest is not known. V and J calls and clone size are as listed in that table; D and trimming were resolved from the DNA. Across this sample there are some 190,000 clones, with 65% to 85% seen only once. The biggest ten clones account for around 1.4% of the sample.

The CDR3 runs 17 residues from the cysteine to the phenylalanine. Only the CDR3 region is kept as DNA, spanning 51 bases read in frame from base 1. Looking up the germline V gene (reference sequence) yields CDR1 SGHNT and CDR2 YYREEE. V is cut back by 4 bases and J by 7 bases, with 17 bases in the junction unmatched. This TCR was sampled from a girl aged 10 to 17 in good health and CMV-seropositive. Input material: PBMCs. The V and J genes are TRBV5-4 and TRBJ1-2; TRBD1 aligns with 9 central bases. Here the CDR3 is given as CASSGGVRDRVPAGYTF. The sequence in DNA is TGTGCCAGCAGCGGGGGCGTCCGGGACAGGGTTCCGGCTGGCTACACCTTC.